This TCR beta chain stems from a study of blood T cells in healthy people across ages. General study results and limits: The long-lived group displayed more naive CD4+ cells, plus higher diversity, than the aged donors did.

A remark on this clonotype: Antigen unknown.

Germline V lookup: CDR1 DFQATT, CDR2 SNEGSKA (reference sequence). V lost 6 bases and J lost 7, with 21 bases in between. This CDR3 is built from 14 residues. PCR was performed a second time for 7 to 11 cycles using a sample-barcoded 5' primer and a J-beta primer mix. One entry per CDR3 protein results from TCRdb running MiXCR on the 5' RACE reads. Among hundreds of thousands of distinct CDR3 sequences listed, roughly 58% were seen once. The chain couples TRBV20-1 to TRBJ1-2; no definite D call. The specimen was blood. The receptor comes from a man aged 60 to 69 in good health. CDR3 DNA: TGCAGTGCCGCCCGGGCCTCCGGGAATGGTGGCTACACCTTC. It translates to CSAARASGNGGYTF.